A selection of T cell receptor beta chains follows, all from one sample in a study of blood T cell repertoires in COVID-19. Profiled with immunoSEQ multiplex PCR; TCRdb holds only in-frame clones, not every one. This table has about 43,000 clones, roughly 86% appearing once. Sequencing was done on a sample of peripheral blood. These receptors were obtained from a man between 60 and 75 years old with active COVID-19. Both conserved end residues are part of each CDR3. The order of the fields is D gene, V gene, J gene, clone size, CDR3 protein, CDR3 DNA. The D gene is left open where the match is weak. Size values are once, few and many counts, or a class for expanded clones, and some rows have none.

.,TRBV5-6,TRBJ1-2,.,CASSRQALYGYTF,TGTGCCAGCAGCCGACAGGCTCTCTATGGCTACACCTTC
.,TRBV13,TRBJ2-3,.,CASSASGRGPDTQYF,TGTGCCAGCAGCGCTTCCGGCAGGGGCCCAGATACGCAGTATTTT
.,TRBV24-1,TRBJ2-3,.,CATSDPRAGNTDTQYF,TGTGCCACCAGTGATCCCCGTGCGGGCAACACAGATACGCAGTATTTT
.,TRBV7-2,TRBJ1-5,.,CASSLAGLSNQPQHF,TGTGCCAGCAGCTTAGCGGGGCTTAGCAATCAGCCCCAGCATTTT
.,TRBV19,TRBJ2-1,.,CASSIAGEQFF,TGTGCCAGTAGTATTGCGGGTGAGCAGTTCTTC
.,TRBV10-2,TRBJ2-4,.,CASSEVAERKNIQYF,TGCGCCAGCAGTGAGGTGGCGGAGAGAAAAAACATTCAGTACTTC
TRBD1,TRBV11-1,TRBJ1-6,.,CASSSRDRGYSPLHF,TGTGCCAGCAGCAGCCGGGACAGGGGTTATTCACCCCTCCACTTT
TRBD1,TRBV28,TRBJ2-7,once,CASSLPGQNYEQYF,TGTGCCAGCAGTTTACCGGGACAGAACTACGAGCAGTACTTC
.,TRBV4-1,TRBJ1-2,few,CASSQGYRAYGYTF,TGCGCCAGCAGCCAAGGATACAGGGCCTATGGCTACACCTTC
.,TRBV10-2,TRBJ1-5,.,CASSGAFNQPQHF,TGCGCCAGCAGTGGGGCATTTAATCAGCCCCAGCATTTT
TRBD2,TRBV7-2,TRBJ2-5,.,CASSLELAGNQETQYF,TGTGCCAGCAGCTTAGAACTAGCGGGGAACCAAGAGACCCAGTACTTC
.,TRBV7-2,TRBJ2-7,.,CASSLASGSSYEQYF,TGTGCCAGCAGCTTAGCATCGGGTTCCTCCTACGAGCAGTACTTC
.,TRBV7-9,TRBJ1-2,.,CASSLVGGNYGYTF,TGTGCCAGCAGCTTAGTCGGAGGCAACTATGGCTACACCTTC
TRBD1,TRBV30,TRBJ1-5,.,CAWSVEGARYNQPQHF,TGTGCCTGGAGTGTAGAGGGGGCGAGGTACAATCAGCCCCAGCATTTT
.,TRBV6-5,TRBJ2-3,.,CASIGLGTDTQYF,TGTGCCAGCATCGGACTTGGCACAGATACGCAGTATTTT
.,TRBV2,TRBJ1-6,.,CASSGGPGASPLHF,TGTGCCAGCAGTGGTGGCCCAGGGGCTTCACCCCTCCACTTT
TRBD1,TRBV5-4,TRBJ2-2,.,CASSEGQANTGELFF,TGTGCCAGCAGCGAGGGACAGGCGAACACCGGGGAGCTGTTTTTT
TRBD1,TRBV18,TRBJ1-2,.,CASSRDNLEAGGGNYGYTF,TGTGCCAGCTCACGCGACAACCTCGAGGCAGGGGGCGGGAACTATGGCTACACCTTC
.,TRBV12-3/TRBV12-4,TRBJ2-1,few,CASTPAGEQFF,TGTGCCAGCACTCCCGCGGGTGAGCAGTTCTTC
.,TRBV9,TRBJ2-7,.,CASTVCDRDSSYEQYF,TGTGCCAGCACCGTTTGCGACCGGGACTCTTCCTACGAGCAGTACTTC
.,TRBV5-1,TRBJ2-1,few,CASSRKDFNSLNEQFF,TGCGCCAGCAGCCGAAAGGACTTTAATTCCCTCAATGAGCAGTTCTTC
.,TRBV28,TRBJ2-3,.,CASSPRTPSTDTQYF,TGTGCCAGCAGCCCTAGGACACCTAGCACAGATACGCAGTATTTT
.,TRBV20-1,TRBJ1-3,once,CSASFESSGNTIYF,TGCAGTGCTAGTTTTGAGAGCTCTGGAAACACCATATATTTT
.,TRBV7-2,TRBJ1-1,.,CASSPGNEAFF,TGTGCCAGCAGCCCAGGGAATGAAGCTTTCTTT
TRBD1,TRBV7-2,TRBJ2-2,.,CASRGGQGKANTGELFF,TGTGCCAGCAGAGGAGGACAGGGCAAGGCGAACACCGGGGAGCTGTTTTTT
TRBD2,TRBV4-1,TRBJ2-3,.,CASSQVLAGFTDTQYF,TGCGCCAGCAGCCAAGTCCTAGCGGGATTCACAGATACGCAGTATTTT
TRBD1,TRBV28,TRBJ2-7,.,CASSGTGIGYEQYF,TGTGCCAGCAGCGGGACAGGGATAGGGTACGAGCAGTACTTC
.,TRBV7-3,TRBJ2-3,few,CASSYLSTDTQYF,TGTGCCAGCAGCTACCTAAGCACAGATACGCAGTATTTT
TRBD2,TRBV19,TRBJ2-2,.,CASKTSGRQTGELFF,TGTGCCAGTAAAACTAGCGGGAGACAGACCGGGGAGCTGTTTTTT
.,TRBV30,TRBJ2-1,.,CACQAQGYNEQFF,TGTGCCTGTCAAGCCCAGGGATACAATGAGCAGTTCTTC
.,TRBV28,TRBJ1-4,.,CASSSLSVNEKLFF,TGTGCCAGCAGTTCCCTTAGTGTTAATGAAAAACTGTTTTTT
TRBD1,TRBV5-1,TRBJ2-7,.,CASSLGTGAYEQYF,TGCGCCAGCAGCTTGGGTACAGGGGCCTACGAGCAGTACTTC
.,TRBV2,TRBJ1-4,.,CASSTDRLSEKLFF,TGTGCCAGCAGTACTGACAGGCTCAGTGAAAAACTGTTTTTT
.,TRBV5-1,TRBJ1-5,.,CASSLQGNQPQHF,TGCGCCAGCAGCTTACAGGGCAATCAGCCCCAGCATTTT
TRBD2,TRBV19,TRBJ2-7,.,CASSINHPSGSNEQYF,TGTGCCAGTAGTATAAATCACCCTAGCGGGAGTAACGAGCAGTACTTC
TRBD2,TRBV11-2,TRBJ2-3,.,CASSLELAGAPDTQYF,TGTGCCAGCAGCTTAGAGTTAGCGGGGGCCCCAGATACGCAGTATTTT
.,TRBV19,TRBJ1-5,.,CASSPRTGNQPQHF,TGTGCCAGTAGCCCGCGGACGGGGAATCAGCCCCAGCATTTT
.,TRBV12-3/TRBV12-4,TRBJ2-2,.,CASSRSNTGELFF,TGTGCCAGCAGTCGTAGTAACACCGGGGAGCTGTTTTTT
.,TRBV7-2,TRBJ2-3,.,CASRNTWGGARDTQYF,TGTGCCAGCAGGAATACCTGGGGGGGGGCCAGGGATACGCAGTATTTT